Below, 24 T cell receptor beta chains from the same sample are listed, as sequenced in a study of blood T cells in healthy people across ages. Using a J-beta primer mix together with a sample-barcoded 5' primer, a second PCR was run for roughly 6 to 12 cycles. TCRdb itself ran the 5' RACE reads through MiXCR, one entry per CDR3 protein. The table has about 780,000 distinct CDR3 sequences, about 42% seen once. The sequencing sample was made of blood. These receptors were obtained from an elderly man in good health.

This clonotype was observed a handful of times. Here the CDR3 reads CASSRDRASGKDYEQYF. In nucleotides, the CDR3 is TGTGCCAGCAGCCGGGACAGGGCTAGCGGGAAAGACTACGAGCAGTACTTC. The V and J genes are TRBV9 and TRBJ2-7, with D perhaps given as TRBD1 or TRBD2 (9 bases each). CDR1 is SGDLS, CDR2 YYNGEE, per germline. The CDR3 contains 17 residues. Trimming left V 4 bases short and J 3 bases short, with 23 bases between.

On this clonotype itself: One end of the junction is discordant with germline, which a read error may explain. V is TRBV20-1 and J is TRBJ2-7, with D maybe TRBD2 (5 bases). CDR1 and CDR2 from the germline V gene are DFQATT and SNEGSKA (reference sequence). The CDR3 consists of 16 residues. The CDR3 sequence: CSARDSRGIASTERYF. The CDR3 DNA follows: TGCAGTGCTAGAGATTCAAGAGGGATCGCATCTACCGAGCGGTACTTC.

The chain carries TRBV12-3 or TRBV12-4 and TRBJ2-1, with 14 positions matching TRBD2. J gave up 7 bases and V 3 bases, and 2 bases lay outside the gene matches. The CDR3 sequence is 15 residues long. This CDR3 reads CASSLRTSGRNEQFF. CDR3 DNA sequence: TGTGCCAGCAGTTTGAGGACTAGCGGGAGGAATGAGCAGTTCTTC.

This chain connects TRBV2 to TRBJ2-2, with D possibly matching TRBD1 (6 bases). The CDR3 is 15 amino acids. Germline V gene data show CDR1 as SNHLY and CDR2 as FYNNEI. V was trimmed by 10 bases and J by 2 bases, leaving 17 bases between them. The CDR3 loop is CATRSSGQNTGELFF. DNA for the CDR3: TGTGCCACCAGGTCTTCGGGACAAAACACCGGGGAGCTGTTTTTT.

This clonotype was picked up a small number of times. The CDR3 loop reads CSVVTDSNQPQHF. DNA for the CDR3: TGCAGCGTTGTCACAGATAGCAATCAGCCCCAGCATTTT. J is TRBJ1-5 and V is TRBV29-1; D not resolved. CDR1 SQVTM and CDR2 ANQGSEA come from the germline V gene. The germline V and J ends were trimmed by 4 bases and 0 bases, with 7 bases remaining between them. The CDR3 loop spans 13 amino acids.

The CDR3 protein is CASNTGPDEQYF. The DNA for the CDR3 is TGTGCCAGCAATACGGGACCTGACGAGCAGTACTTC. The J gene is TRBJ2-7, the V gene TRBV28, with D possibly being TRBD1 or TRBD2 (5 bases each). Germline V gene sequence: CDR1 MDHEN, CDR2 SYDVKM. The CDR3 loop spans 12 amino acids. The ends were cut back, 7 bases at V and 5 bases at J, with 12 bases in the middle.

V and J are TRBV4-2 and TRBJ2-5, with 7 bases aligning to TRBD2. CDR1 is LGHNA and CDR2 is YNFKEQ in the germline V gene. This CDR3 comprises 17 residues. V lost 1 base and J lost 3; bases outside the gene matches: 11. The CDR3 is CASSQGARGGWEETQYF. CDR3 nucleotide sequence: TGTGCCAGCAGCCAAGGTGCACGCGGGGGATGGGAAGAGACCCAGTACTTC.

This clonotype was picked up a small number of times. V and J are TRBV20-1 and TRBJ2-5, with a possible D match to TRBD1 (6 bases). Per germline, CDR1 DFQATT and CDR2 SNEGSKA (reference sequence). This CDR3 contains 13 residues. The V and J ends lost 6 bases and 2 bases respectively, with 13 bases between them. The CDR3 protein is CSATGTNQETQYF. Written as DNA, the CDR3 is TGCAGTGCGACCGGGACAAATCAAGAGACCCAGTACTTC.

J is TRBJ2-5 and V is TRBV5-1; D might be TRBD1 (7 bases). This CDR3 comprises 14 residues. Germline V lookup: CDR1 SGHRS, CDR2 YFSETQ. The V and J ends lost 4 bases and 11 bases respectively, with 21 bases between them. The CDR3 is CASSGGTAAKEQYF. CDR3 DNA sequence: TGCGCCAGCAGCGGGGGGACAGCGGCTAAGGAGCAGTACTTC.

The table lists this clonotype with a few counts. V and J are TRBV6-1 and TRBJ2-7; 7 bases agree with TRBD1. Germline lookup yields CDR1 MNHNS and CDR2 SASEGT. This CDR3 comprises 15 residues. Losses at the gene ends were 4 bases for V and 5 bases for J; bases not matched to a gene: 11. The CDR3 reads CASSASRRGGHEQYF. CDR3 sequence (DNA): TGTGCCAGCAGTGCTTCCCGTCGAGGGGGCCACGAGCAGTACTTC.

The gene calls are TRBV6-2 or TRBV6-3 and TRBJ1-2, with TRBD1 identical over 8 bases. The trim removed 4 bases at V and 6 bases at J, leaving 10 bases unmatched. The CDR3 runs 15 residues. Germline CDR1 and CDR2: MNHEY and SVGEGT. This CDR3 reads CASSSPDREWDGYTF. The CDR3, as DNA: TGTGCCAGCAGTTCTCCGGACAGGGAGTGGGATGGCTACACCTTC.

The chain recombines TRBV29-1 with TRBJ2-3; D might be TRBD1 or TRBD2, each matching 5 bases. V shed 6 bases and J shed 3 bases, with 13 bases lying between them. CDR1 and CDR2 (germline): SQVTM, ANQGSEA. This CDR3 region has 13 residues. CDR3 loop: CSVEAQVTDTQYF. In DNA form, the CDR3 reads TGCAGCGTGGAGGCACAGGTTACAGATACGCAGTATTTT.

The chain has TRBV9 and TRBJ1-5; D unresolved. Looked up from germline, CDR1 is SGDLS and CDR2 is YYNGEE. V dropped 3 bases and J dropped 5 bases, with 9 bases sitting between them. This CDR3 comprises 13 residues. The CDR3 is CASSGQVDQPQHF. CDR3 sequence (DNA): TGTGCCAGCAGCGGACAAGTCGATCAGCCCCAGCATTTT.

This clonotype was counted between two and nine times. The chain carries TRBV20-1 and TRBJ2-5; D assignment may be TRBD1 or TRBD2 (6 bases each). Trimming removed 6 bases at V and 2 bases at J, with 10 bases between. The CDR3 contains 12 residues. The germline CDR1 and CDR2 sequences are DFQATT and SNEGSKA (reference sequence). Here the CDR3 DNA reads TGCAGTGCCGGGGGCAGGCAAGAGACCCAGTACTTC. Encoded protein: CSAGGRQETQYF.

Comment on this clonotype: With a much larger clone just one base away, this may be a read error. The chain recombines TRBV4-1 with TRBJ2-5; TRBD2 matches at 8 bases. The CDR3 contains 15 residues. The V and J ends lost 5 bases and 11 bases, in that order; junction bases with no gene match: 16. The germline CDR1 and CDR2 sequences are MGHRA and YSYEKL. For the CDR3, the DNA is TGCGCCAGCAGCTTACTAGCGGCCCCTGGCAATGAGCAGTACTTC. Residues: CASSLLAAPGNEQYF.

The chain recombines TRBV3-1 with TRBJ2-4; D may be TRBD2 (6 bases). Germline V gene sequence: CDR1 LGHDT, CDR2 YNNKEL (reference sequence). The CDR3 length is 18 residues. The V and J ends lost 0 bases and 0 bases respectively, with 15 bases between them. The CDR3: CASSQDPGSGAAKNIQYF. The CDR3, as DNA: TGTGCCAGCAGCCAAGATCCTGGGTCGGGAGCAGCCAAAAACATTCAGTACTTC.

This chain connects TRBV7-9 to TRBJ2-2; 9 bases match TRBD1. This CDR3 contains 15 residues. Trimming cost V 7 bases and J 5 bases; bases outside gene matches: 8. In germline, CDR1 is SEHNR, CDR2 FQNEAQ (reference sequence). The CDR3 is CASTGTGSSTGELFF. Here the CDR3 DNA reads TGTGCCAGCACGGGGACAGGGAGTAGTACCGGGGAGCTGTTTTTT.

V gene TRBV11-3 combines with J gene TRBJ2-5; 7 bases are shared with TRBD1. There are 15 residues in the CDR3. In germline, CDR1 is SGHNT, CDR2 YENEEA. V dropped 0 bases and J dropped 3; count of bases not matched to a gene: 4. The CDR3 loop reads CASSLDPGTEETQYF. The CDR3 region has the DNA TGTGCCAGCAGCTTAGATCCCGGGACAGAAGAGACCCAGTACTTC.

For the CDR3, the DNA is TGCAGTGCCATGGGTGACAGCGTCCTTAACTATGGCTACACCTTC. Its protein product is CSAMGDSVLNYGYTF. The rearrangement links TRBV20-1 to TRBJ1-2, with D perhaps matching TRBD1 (5 bases). In germline, CDR1 is DFQATT, CDR2 SNEGSKA (reference sequence). This CDR3 region has 15 residues. V was shortened by 6 bases and J by 1 base, with 18 bases between the two germline ends.

This chain uses TRBV6-2 or TRBV6-3 with TRBJ2-5, with D hard to call. Germline CDR1 and CDR2: MNHEY and SVGEGT. This CDR3 comprises 13 residues. With 6 bases removed from V and 6 bases from J, the gap between germline ends came to 14 bases. CDR3 region: CASSPTSWKTQYF. The CDR3 DNA follows: TGTGCCAGCAGCCCTACGTCCTGGAAGACCCAGTACTTC.

The V call is TRBV5-1, the J call TRBJ2-7; D uncertain. The DNA end is a closer match to TRBJ2-5, so the J assignment may be wrong. Looked up from germline, CDR1 is SGHRS and CDR2 is YFSETQ. This CDR3 is 13 amino acids long. CDR3 residues: CASSARSEETQYF. In nucleotides, the CDR3 is TGCGCCAGCAGCGCGCGTTCAGAAGAGACCCAGTACTTC.

This clonotype was seen more than once but under ten times. V usage is TRBV5-1 and J usage is TRBJ2-3; D possibly matches TRBD1 or TRBD2 (5 bases each). The germline V gene has CDR1 SGHRS and CDR2 YFSETQ. The V and J ends lost 0 bases and 6 bases respectively, with 11 bases between them. The length of the CDR3 is 14 residues. The CDR3 region is CASSLGNRRDTQYF. The DNA for the CDR3 is TGCGCCAGCAGCTTGGGGAACAGGAGGGATACGCAGTATTTT.

Ten or more counts support this clonotype. This chain joins TRBV7-2 and TRBJ1-2; no clear D gene. V lost 0 bases to trimming and J lost 4 bases, with 15 bases between them. Looked up from germline, CDR1 is SGHTA and CDR2 is FQGNSA. The CDR3 length is 16 residues. The chain's CDR3 is CASSLAPEQAAYGYTF. For the CDR3, the DNA is TGTGCCAGCAGCTTAGCCCCTGAGCAGGCGGCCTATGGCTACACCTTC.

The sample holds a few counts of this clonotype. The chain links TRBV7-9 to TRBJ2-5; TRBD1 or TRBD2 may be the D gene (6 bases each). CDR3 size: 16 residues. CDR1 and CDR2 from the germline V gene are SEHNR and FQNEAQ (reference sequence). V was pared by 1 base and J by 2 bases, with 14 bases between. The CDR3 nucleotides are TGTGCCAGCAGCTTAGGGGTCGGGGGCGGTCAAGAGACCCAGTACTTC. Translation gives CASSLGVGGGQETQYF.